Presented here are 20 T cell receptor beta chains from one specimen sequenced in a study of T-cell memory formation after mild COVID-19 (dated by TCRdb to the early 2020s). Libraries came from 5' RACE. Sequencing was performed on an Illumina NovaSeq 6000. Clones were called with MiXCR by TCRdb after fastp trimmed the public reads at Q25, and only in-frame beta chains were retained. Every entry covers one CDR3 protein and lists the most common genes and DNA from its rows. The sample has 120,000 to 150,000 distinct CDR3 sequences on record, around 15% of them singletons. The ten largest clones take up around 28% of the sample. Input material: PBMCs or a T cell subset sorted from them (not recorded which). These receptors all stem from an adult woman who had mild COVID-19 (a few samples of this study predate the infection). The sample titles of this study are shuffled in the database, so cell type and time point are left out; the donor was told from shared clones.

The CDR3 DNA sequence: TGCAGTGCAAATCCGGGACAGGGCACTGAAGCTTTCTTT. Its translation: CSANPGQGTEAFF. The J gene is TRBJ1-1, the V gene TRBV20-1, with 9 bases aligning to TRBD1. The ends lost 6 bases at V and 4 bases at J; junction bases unmatched: 6. CDR3 size: 13 residues. CDR1 and CDR2 from the germline V gene are DFQATT and SNEGSKA (reference sequence).

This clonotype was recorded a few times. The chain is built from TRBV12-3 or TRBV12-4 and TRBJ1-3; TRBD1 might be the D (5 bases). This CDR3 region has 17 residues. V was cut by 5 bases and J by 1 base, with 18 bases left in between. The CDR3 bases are TGTGCCAGCAGTCCGGGGGGGGGTTTCTTATCTGGAAACACCATATATTTT. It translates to CASSPGGGFLSGNTIYF.

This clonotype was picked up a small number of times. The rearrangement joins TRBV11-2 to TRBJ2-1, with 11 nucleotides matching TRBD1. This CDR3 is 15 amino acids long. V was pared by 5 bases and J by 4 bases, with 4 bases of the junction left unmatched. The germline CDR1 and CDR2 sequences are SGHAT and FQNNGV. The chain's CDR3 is CASSPRDRGYNEQFF. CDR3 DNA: TGTGCCAGCAGCCCTCGGGACAGGGGGTACAATGAGCAGTTCTTC.

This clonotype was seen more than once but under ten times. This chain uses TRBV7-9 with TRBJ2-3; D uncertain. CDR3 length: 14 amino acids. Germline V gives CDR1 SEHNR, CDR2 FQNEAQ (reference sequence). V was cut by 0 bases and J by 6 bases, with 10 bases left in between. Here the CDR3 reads CASSLASQLDTQYF. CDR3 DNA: TGTGCCAGCAGCTTAGCGTCCCAACTGGATACGCAGTATTTT.

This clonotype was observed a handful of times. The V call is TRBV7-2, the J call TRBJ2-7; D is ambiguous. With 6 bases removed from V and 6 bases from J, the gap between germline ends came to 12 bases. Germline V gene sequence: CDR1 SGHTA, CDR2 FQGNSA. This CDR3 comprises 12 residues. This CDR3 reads CASRATGLEQYF. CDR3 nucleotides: TGTGCCAGCAGGGCGACTGGTCTCGAGCAGTACTTC.

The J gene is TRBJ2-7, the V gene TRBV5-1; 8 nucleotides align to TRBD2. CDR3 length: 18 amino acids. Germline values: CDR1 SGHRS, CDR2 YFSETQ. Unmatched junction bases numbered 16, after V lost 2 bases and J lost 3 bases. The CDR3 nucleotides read TGCGCCAGCAGCTTAAAATCTCCAGCTGTAGCGGGGAGCTACGAGCAGTACTTC. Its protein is CASSLKSPAVAGSYEQYF. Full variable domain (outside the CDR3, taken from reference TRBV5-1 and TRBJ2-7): KAGVTQTPRYLIKTRGQQVTLSCSPISGHRSVSWYQQTPGQGLQFLFEYFSETQRNKGNFPGRFSGRQFSNSRSEMNVSTLELGDSALYLCASSLKSPAVAGSYEQYFGPGTRLTVT.

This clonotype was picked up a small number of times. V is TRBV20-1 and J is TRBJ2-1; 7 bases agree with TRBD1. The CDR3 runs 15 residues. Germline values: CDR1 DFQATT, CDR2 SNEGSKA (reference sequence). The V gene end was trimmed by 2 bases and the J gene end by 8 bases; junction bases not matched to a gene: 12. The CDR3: CSARPRGSFLYEQFF. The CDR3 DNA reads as TGCAGTGCTAGACCCAGGGGGTCTTTTCTCTATGAGCAGTTCTTC.

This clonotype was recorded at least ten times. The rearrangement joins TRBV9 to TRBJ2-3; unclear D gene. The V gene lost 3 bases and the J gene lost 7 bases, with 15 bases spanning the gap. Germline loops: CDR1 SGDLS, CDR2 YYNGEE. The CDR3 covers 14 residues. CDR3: CASSGTPDPYTQYF. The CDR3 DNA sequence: TGTGCCAGCAGCGGGACCCCGGATCCCTATACGCAGTATTTT.

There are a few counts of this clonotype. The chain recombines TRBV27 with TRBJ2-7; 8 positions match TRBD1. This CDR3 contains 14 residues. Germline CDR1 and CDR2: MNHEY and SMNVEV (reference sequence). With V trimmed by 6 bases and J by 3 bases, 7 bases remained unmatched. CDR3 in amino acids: CASSLTGEGYEQYF. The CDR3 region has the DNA TGTGCCAGCAGCTTGACAGGGGAAGGCTACGAGCAGTACTTC.

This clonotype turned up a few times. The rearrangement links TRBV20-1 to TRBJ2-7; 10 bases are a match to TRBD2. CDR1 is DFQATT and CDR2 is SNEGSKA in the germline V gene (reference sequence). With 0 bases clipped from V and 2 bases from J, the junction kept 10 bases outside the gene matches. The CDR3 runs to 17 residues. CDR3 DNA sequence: TGCAGTGCTAGAGATCCTATGGCTAGCGGGGGAACCTACGAGCAGTACTTC. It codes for CSARDPMASGGTYEQYF.

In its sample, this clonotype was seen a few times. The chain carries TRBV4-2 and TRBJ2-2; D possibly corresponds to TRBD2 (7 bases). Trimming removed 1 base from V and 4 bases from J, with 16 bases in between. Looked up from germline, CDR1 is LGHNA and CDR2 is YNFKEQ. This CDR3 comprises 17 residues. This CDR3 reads CASSQVLAGAGTGELFF. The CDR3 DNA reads TGTGCCAGCAGCCAAGTATTGGCGGGGGCAGGCACCGGGGAGCTGTTTTTT.

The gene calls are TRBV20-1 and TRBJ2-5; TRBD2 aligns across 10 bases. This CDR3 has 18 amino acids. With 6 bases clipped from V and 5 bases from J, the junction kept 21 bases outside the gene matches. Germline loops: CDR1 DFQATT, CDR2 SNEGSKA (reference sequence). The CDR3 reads CSAQPKREGRLMRETQYF. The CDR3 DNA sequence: TGCAGTGCCCAGCCGAAGCGGGAGGGCCGTTTGATGAGGGAGACCCAGTACTTC.

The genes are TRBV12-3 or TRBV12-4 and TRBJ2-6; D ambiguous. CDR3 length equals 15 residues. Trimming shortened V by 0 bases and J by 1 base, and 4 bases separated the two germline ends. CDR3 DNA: TGTGCCAGCAGTTTAGCGAATTCTGGGGCCAACGTCCTGACTTTC. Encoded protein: CASSLANSGANVLTF.

CDR3 in amino acids: CAISRETSGGYNEQFF. The CDR3 DNA follows: TGTGCCATCAGCAGAGAGACTAGCGGGGGATACAATGAGCAGTTCTTC. The gene calls are TRBV10-3 and TRBJ2-1, with 12 bases identical to TRBD2. The V gene end was trimmed by 6 bases and the J gene end by 4 bases; junction bases not matched to a gene: 7. Looked up from germline, CDR1 is ENHRY and CDR2 is SYGVKD. The CDR3 is 16 amino acids.

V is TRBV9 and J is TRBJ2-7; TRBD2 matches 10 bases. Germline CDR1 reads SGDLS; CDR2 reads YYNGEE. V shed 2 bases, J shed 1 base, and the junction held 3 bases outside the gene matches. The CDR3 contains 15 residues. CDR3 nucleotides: TGTGCCAGCAGCGTCGGGACTAGCGTATCCTACGAGCAGTACTTC. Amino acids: CASSVGTSVSYEQYF.

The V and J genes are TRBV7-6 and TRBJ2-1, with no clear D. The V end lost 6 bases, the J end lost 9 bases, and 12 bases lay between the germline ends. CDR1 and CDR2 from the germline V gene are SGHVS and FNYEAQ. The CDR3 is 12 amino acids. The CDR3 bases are TGTGCCAGCAGTCTAAGAGGCATTGAGCAGTTCTTC. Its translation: CASSLRGIEQFF.

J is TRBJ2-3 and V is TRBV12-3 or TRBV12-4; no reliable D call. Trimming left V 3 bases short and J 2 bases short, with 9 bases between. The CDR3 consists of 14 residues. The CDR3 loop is CASSFRANTDTQYF. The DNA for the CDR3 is TGTGCCAGCAGTTTCCGCGCGAACACAGATACGCAGTATTTT.

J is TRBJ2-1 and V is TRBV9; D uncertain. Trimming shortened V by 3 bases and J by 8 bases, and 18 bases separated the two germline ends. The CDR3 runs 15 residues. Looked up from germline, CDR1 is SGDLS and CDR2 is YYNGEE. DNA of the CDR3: TGTGCCAGCAGCGCGTCCCTCCAGTCTGCCCATGAGCAGTTCTTC. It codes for CASSASLQSAHEQFF.

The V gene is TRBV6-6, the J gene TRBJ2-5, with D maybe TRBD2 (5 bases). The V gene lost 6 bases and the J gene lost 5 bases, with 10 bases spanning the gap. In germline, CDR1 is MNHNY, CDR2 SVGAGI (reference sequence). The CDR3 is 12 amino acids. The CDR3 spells CASSPRGETQYF. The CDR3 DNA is TGTGCCAGCAGCCCACGCGGGGAGACCCAGTACTTC.

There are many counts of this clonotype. CDR3 residues: CASSLGWGEAFF. CDR3 bases: TGCGCCAGCAGCTTGGGTTGGGGTGAAGCTTTCTTT. The rearrangement uses TRBV5-1 and TRBJ1-1; no firm D call. This CDR3 has 12 amino acids. The V gene's germline CDR1 is SGHRS and CDR2 YFSETQ. With 0 bases removed from V and 7 bases from J, the gap between germline ends came to 7 bases.